This T cell receptor (beta chain) was recorded in a study of shared clonotypes between healthy human individuals. Study-wide points: Only blood samples were collected, and tissue repertoires likely differ.

Naive CD8 cells were CD45RO-negative, positively selected for CCR7, excluding terminally differentiated effector memory CD45RA+ cells. Note on this clone: Antigen: not known.

The CDR3 has 13 amino acids. The germline gives CDR1 SNHLY, CDR2 FYNNEI. Trimming removed 3 bases from V and 3 bases from J; junction bases left unmatched: 2. The repertoire was sequenced with immunoSEQ multiplex PCR; TCRdb's copy has only in-frame clones and lacks some. The table includes about 2.2 million clones, about 93% detected once. This chain links TRBV2 with TRBJ2-7; 7 bases fit TRBD2. The TCR was taken from a man aged 18 to 30 in good health. Some clones in this sample may be carry-over from other donors' samples. The sequenced material came from naive CD8+ T cells from PBMCs. The CDR3 region has the DNA TGTGCCAGCAGTGAGCTAGCGGACTACGAGCAGTACTTC. Protein sequence: CASSELADYEQYF. Using reference TRBV2 and TRBJ2-7 for the parts outside the CDR3, the full variable domain is EPEVTQTPSHQVTQMGQEVILRCVPISNHLYFYWYRQILGQKVEFLVSFYNNEISEKSEIFDDQFSVERPDGSNFTLKIRSTKLEDSAMYFCASSELADYEQYFGPGTRLTVT.